This is a list of T cell receptor beta chains from one sample in a study of blood T cells in healthy people across ages. TCRdb ran MiXCR on the 5' RACE reads and lists one entry per CDR3 protein. The sample holds 650,000 to 700,000 distinct CDR3 sequences, around 50% seen once. Sequencing was carried out using blood. These receptors were obtained from an elderly woman in good health. Both conserved end residues are part of each CDR3. Fields, in order: D gene, clone size, J gene, V gene, CDR3 DNA, CDR3 protein. D genes are given only for firm matches. Clone sizes are given selectively: once, few, many, or a class where the clone is expanded.

. once TRBJ2-7 TRBV3-1 TGTGCCAGCAGCCAAAACATGGCAGCCTCCTACGAGCAGTACTTC CASSQNMAASYEQYF
. many TRBJ2-3 TRBV25-1 TGTGCCAGCAGTGAGGCAGGGACAAGCACAGATACGCAGTATTTT CASSEAGTSTDTQYF
TRBD1 . TRBJ1-5 TRBV3-1 TGTGCCAGCAGCCACCCAGGGGGGCCCCAGCATTTT CASSHPGGPQHF
. many TRBJ2-1 TRBV27 TGTGCCAGCAAGTCGCAGGGTCCCTACAATGAGCAGTTCTTC CASKSQGPYNEQFF
. . TRBJ2-5 TRBV24-1 TGTGCCACCAGTGATGCGGACCGCCCAGGGACCCAGTACTTC CATSDADRPGTQYF
. . TRBJ2-4 TRBV20-1 TGCAGTGTCCCACCGGAGGGACTGGCCAAAAACATTCGGTACTTC CSVPPEGLAKNIRYF
. . TRBJ2-6 TRBV15 TGTGCCACCAGCAGGGAAAAAAGGGTTTCTGGGGCCAACGTCCTGACTTTC CATSREKRVSGANVLTF
TRBD2 many TRBJ2-3 TRBV28 TGTGCCAGCAGTTTAGACCCTGCGGAAGCGGGAGCTACAGATACGCAGTATTTT CASSLDPAEAGATDTQYF
. many TRBJ2-3 TRBV25-1 TGTGCCAGCAGTGCGGCAGATACGCAGTATTTT CASSAADTQYF
. few TRBJ1-5 TRBV12-3/TRBV12-4 TGTGCCAGCAGCCCGGTACTGGGGAACAATCAGCCCCAGCATTTT CASSPVLGNNQPQHF
. . TRBJ1-4 TRBV25-1 TGTGCCAGCAGTGAGTGGGGGGAGCGCGTTGAAAAACTGTTTTTT CASSEWGERVEKLFF
. few TRBJ2-6 TRBV11-2 TGTGCCAGCAGCATAACCCCGTCTGGGGCCAACGTCCTGACTTTC CASSITPSGANVLTF
TRBD1 once TRBJ2-1 TRBV7-8 TGTGCCAGCAGTATCCGGGACAGGGTAAATGGTGAGCAGTTCTTC CASSIRDRVNGEQFF
. . TRBJ1-1 TRBV12-3/TRBV12-4 TGTGCCAGCAGTAGGGTTACTGAAGCTTTCTTT CASSRVTEAFF
TRBD1 . TRBJ2-7 TRBV28 TGTGCCAGCATCACAGGGGGCGGCGAGCAGTACTTC CASITGGGEQYF
TRBD1 . TRBJ2-1 TRBV7-9 TGTGCCAGCAGCTCCTACCGGGACAGTGCCAATGAGCAGTTCTTC CASSSYRDSANEQFF
. few TRBJ2-1 TRBV27 TGTGCCAGCAGATACGGTTCCAGAGTCACTGAGCAGTTCTTC CASRYGSRVTEQFF
. . TRBJ2-1 TRBV9 TGTGCCAGCAGCAAATACTACAATGAGCAGTTCTTC CASSKYYNEQFF
. many TRBJ2-5 TRBV13 TGTGCCAGCAGCTTAAAGCGGATGCAAGAGACCCAGTACTTC CASSLKRMQETQYF
. few TRBJ1-2 TRBV29-1 TGCAGCGTTCGGGTAGGGAGGTCCGATGGCTACACCTTC CSVRVGRSDGYTF
TRBD2 once TRBJ2-7 TRBV28 TGTGCCAGCGAAAGCGGGGGCTACGAGCAGTACTTC CASESGGYEQYF
TRBD2 . TRBJ2-7 TRBV6-5 TGTGCCAGCAGACCCCTAGCGGGGGCAAACTACGAGCAGTACTTC CASRPLAGANYEQYF
. . TRBJ1-1 TRBV6-4 TGTGCCAGCAGTAACTCCGGGGGGAACACTGAAGCTTTCTTT CASSNSGGNTEAFF
. . TRBJ1-2 TRBV10-3 TGTGCCATCAGTGGAATACCAGGAAACTATGGCTACACCTTC CAISGIPGNYGYTF
. few TRBJ2-3 TRBV11-2 TGTGCCAGCACCATCCAGGGACCCACAGATACGCAGTATTTT CASTIQGPTDTQYF
. once TRBJ2-2 TRBV24-1 TGTGCCACCAGTGATTACCCAGGGACCGGGGAGCTGTTTTTT CATSDYPGTGELFF
. . TRBJ2-6 TRBV5-1 TGCGCCAGCAGCTTGCATCCGCAGCGAGGCTCTGGGGCCAACGTCCTGACTTTC CASSLHPQRGSGANVLTF
. once TRBJ2-1 TRBV6-1 TGTGCCAGCAGTGAAGAGGCAGGATACAATGAGCAGTTCTTC CASSEEAGYNEQFF
TRBD2 . TRBJ2-1 TRBV20-1 TGCAGTGCCCCCGGGTGGGGACTAGCGGGGATATCCTACAATGAGCAGTTCTTC CSAPGWGLAGISYNEQFF
TRBD2 . TRBJ2-7 TRBV4-2 TGTGCCAGCAGCCAAGAGCTAGCGGGGGTAAACGAGCAGTACTTC CASSQELAGVNEQYF
TRBD2 . TRBJ2-7 TRBV20-1 TGCAGTGCTAGAGCCGAGCTAGCGGGAGGGAGCTCCTACGAGCAGTACTTC CSARAELAGGSSYEQYF
TRBD1 . TRBJ2-5 TRBV7-2 TGTGCCAGCAGCTTAGAGGGACAGCGGGAGACCCAGTACTTC CASSLEGQRETQYF
. . TRBJ1-1 TRBV29-1 TGCAGCGGTCCCGGGACGGACACTGAAGCTTTCTTT CSGPGTDTEAFF